These 11 T cell receptor beta chains were all obtained from the same sample, sequenced in a study of cytomegalovirus exposure and HLA in healthy donors. The PCR was carried out with 60 Vbeta primers and 13 Jbeta primers. The protocol was immunoSEQ multiplex PCR, while the TCRdb copy is restricted to in-frame clones and leaves out a portion. Altogether roughly 100,000 clones are present, 65% to 80% being singletons, with the ten largest covering about 9.4%. The sequencing sample was made of PBMCs. These receptors all stem from a woman under 30 in good health and CMV-seropositive.

The chain joins TRBV19 to TRBJ2-6; D not resolved. V shed 3 bases and J shed 0 bases, with 15 bases lying between them. Germline V CDR1 and CDR2: LNHDA, SQIVND (reference sequence). This CDR3 is 18 amino acids long. CDR3 DNA sequence: TGTGCCAGTAGTATCGGGTTCCGAGGAGTCTCTGGGGCCAACGTCCTGACTTTC. It encodes CASSIGFRGVSGANVLTF.

The chain couples TRBV4-2 to TRBJ2-1; D unresolved. Trimming took 0 bases from V and 8 from J, leaving 17 bases between them. This CDR3 is built from 16 residues. Looked up from germline, CDR1 is LGHNA and CDR2 is YNFKEQ. CDR3 DNA sequence: TGTGCCAGCAGCCAAGATCTTCGGAGTCGAACCTATGAGCAGTTCTTC. It yields the protein CASSQDLRSRTYEQFF.

V and J are TRBV23-1 and TRBJ1-6; 9 bases line up with TRBD1. TRBV23-1 is an ORF for which the function is uncertain. The trim removed 5 bases at V and 1 base at J, leaving 12 bases unmatched. This CDR3 comprises 19 residues. The CDR3 nucleotides read TGCGCCAGCAGTGTTACTACTGACAGGGGGGAATCCTATAATTCACCCCTCCACTTT. It is translated as CASSVTTDRGESYNSPLHF.

The chain has TRBV10-3 and TRBJ2-1; 9 positions agree with TRBD2. The CDR3 covers 17 residues. The germline V gene has CDR1 ENHRY and CDR2 SYGVKD. V lost 0 bases to trimming and J lost 5 bases; unmatched junction nucleotides: 8. Written as DNA, the CDR3 is TGTGCCATCAGTGAGTCGCAGGCTAGCGGGGACCACAATGAGCAGTTCTTC. Protein product: CAISESQASGDHNEQFF.

The CDR3 spells CAISDWTNTGELFF. The CDR3 DNA reads TGTGCCATCAGTGACTGGACAAACACCGGGGAGCTGTTTTTT. The V and J genes are TRBV10-3 and TRBJ2-2; possible D gene TRBD1, 5 bases. Germline V gives CDR1 ENHRY, CDR2 SYGVKD. Trimming left V 3 bases short and J 2 bases short, with 7 bases between. This CDR3 spans 14 amino acids.

The V and J genes are TRBV7-2 and TRBJ2-7; D call uncertain. This CDR3 spans 12 amino acids. With 6 bases removed from V and 7 bases from J, the gap between germline ends came to 13 bases. Germline V gene lookup returns CDR1 SGHTA and CDR2 FQGNSA. The CDR3 DNA follows: TGTGCCAGCAGACCCGAGTGGCGGGAGCAGTACTTC. Translation gives CASRPEWREQYF.

The rearrangement links TRBV27 to TRBJ2-7; 9 bases align to TRBD2. CDR1 is MNHEY, CDR2 SMNVEV, per germline (reference sequence). The CDR3 is made up of 14 amino acids. Trimming at V came to 6 bases and at J to 3 bases, leaving 6 bases not matched to a gene. The DNA for the CDR3 is TGTGCCAGCAGGGCGGGAGGGCGGTACTACGAGCAGTACTTC. Translation gives CASRAGGRYYEQYF.

The V and J genes are TRBV4-1 and TRBJ2-1, with TRBD2 matching over 11 bases. Unmatched junction bases numbered 17, after V lost 4 bases and J lost 6 bases. Per the germline V gene, CDR1 is MGHRA and CDR2 is YSYEKL. This CDR3 is 19 amino acids long. This CDR3 reads CASSPREASSGGPSNEQFF. In DNA, the CDR3 is TGCGCCAGCAGCCCTCGTGAGGCCTCTAGCGGGGGGCCATCCAATGAGCAGTTCTTC.

This rearrangement joins TRBV11-2 to TRBJ2-5; 12 positions agree with TRBD2. This CDR3 is 18 amino acids long. Germline V lookup: CDR1 SGHAT, CDR2 FQNNGV. V lost 1 base to trimming and J lost 2 bases; unmatched junction nucleotides: 8. For the CDR3, the DNA is TGTGCCAGCAGCTTAGGAGTACTAGCGGGAGGTCGGCAAGAGACCCAGTACTTC. Protein: CASSLGVLAGGRQETQYF.

This chain uses TRBV10-3 with TRBJ2-7, with 7 bases fitting TRBD2. Unmatched junction bases numbered 7, after V lost 6 bases and J lost 2 bases. CDR1 ENHRY and CDR2 SYGVKD come from the germline V gene. This CDR3 spans 14 amino acids. DNA of the CDR3: TGTGCCATCAGCGTTGGGGGGGGAGCCTACGAGCAGTACTTC. The encoded protein is CAISVGGGAYEQYF.

This chain uses TRBV2 with TRBJ1-5; 8 bases fit TRBD1. V shed 6 bases, J shed 2 bases, and the junction held 3 bases outside the gene matches. This CDR3 comprises 14 residues. Germline V CDR1 and CDR2: SNHLY, FYNNEI. The CDR3 DNA reads TGTGCCAGCAGGACAGGGGCGGGCAATCAGCCCCAGCATTTT. Protein product: CASRTGAGNQPQHF.